This TCR beta chain was sequenced during a study of blood T cell repertoires in COVID-19. For the study at large: Nucleic acid was either cDNA or gDNA, and it came from T cells, B-cell-depleted T cells, or PBMCs.

TCRdb keeps only in-frame clones here, not all; method: immunoSEQ multiplex PCR. The sample yields about 180,000 clones, about 87% seen once. The CDR3 is made up of 12 amino acids. The germline V gene encodes CDR1 GTSNPN and CDR2 SVGIG (reference sequence). The V and J ends lost 5 bases and 5 bases respectively, with 12 bases between them. Sequencing input: peripheral blood. The V call is TRBV30, the J call TRBJ2-5; D call uncertain. The receptor comes from a young woman with acute or convalescent COVID-19. CDR3 coding DNA: TGTGCCTGGGGGCCTAAAAAGGAGACCCAGTACTTC. This encodes CAWGPKKETQYF.